A single sample gave rise to the 23 T cell receptor beta chains below, sequenced in a study of graft-versus-host responses after intestinal transplantation. Method: immunoSEQ multiplex PCR; TCRdb's copy keeps in-frame clones and lacks some. Among about 41,000 clones, about 95% were seen once, and the ten largest hold approximately 0.53%. These receptors' targets are unknown. Sample: unstimulated CD8+ T cells sorted from spleen or lymph node cells, taken before transplant. The receptors shown here come from a human donor who was the organ donor for an intestinal transplant.

As regards this clone: Relative to the germline gene, one junction end is altered; a read error may explain this. The rearrangement joins TRBV7-9 to TRBJ2-7; possibly TRBD1 for D (5 bases). In germline, CDR1 is SEHNR, CDR2 FQNEAQ (reference sequence). CDR3 size: 13 residues. Written as DNA, the CDR3 is TGTGCCAGCAGCTTAGGGGGCGGCTACGAGCAGCACTTC. Its protein is CASSLGGGYEQHF.

V and J are TRBV29-1 and TRBJ2-3, with 7 bases matching TRBD2. CDR3 length: 13 residues. Unmatched junction bases numbered 3, after V lost 4 bases and J lost 2 bases. Germline V CDR1 and CDR2: SQVTM, ANQGSEA. CDR3 amino acids: CSVGGGNTDTQYF. The DNA for the CDR3 is TGCAGCGTTGGGGGGGGTAACACAGATACGCAGTATTTT.

The J gene is TRBJ2-5, the V gene TRBV4-3; D gene unclear. The V gene lost 0 bases and the J gene lost 0 bases, with 8 bases spanning the gap. CDR1 is LGHNA, CDR2 YSLEER, per germline. The CDR3 consists of 15 residues. CDR3 amino acids: CASSQDDRDQETQYF. The CDR3 nucleotides are TGCGCCAGCAGCCAAGACGATAGAGACCAAGAGACCCAGTACTTC.

The chain employs TRBV4-3 and TRBJ1-5, with D perhaps matching TRBD1 (6 bases). The CDR3 has 15 residues. The V end lost 4 bases, the J end lost 4 bases, and 14 bases lay between the germline ends. CDR1 is LGHNA and CDR2 is YSLEER in the germline V gene. The CDR3 bases are TGCGCCAGCAGCCTGGACAGCAGACCGAATCAGCCCCAGCATTTT. Amino acid sequence: CASSLDSRPNQPQHF.

The CDR3 spells CASSLEFQDPNTEAFF. The CDR3 coding sequence is TGTGCCAGCAGCTTAGAATTCCAGGACCCAAACACTGAAGCTTTCTTT. The chain recombines TRBV7-9 with TRBJ1-1; D not certain. Germline CDR1 reads SEHNR; CDR2 reads FQNEAQ (reference sequence). The length of the CDR3 is 16 residues. Trimming cost V 1 base and J 2 bases, with 14 bases left between them.

V gene TRBV6-5 combines with J gene TRBJ2-3; the D is unclear. Germline lookup yields CDR1 MNHEY and CDR2 SVGAGI. V lost 9 bases and J 3 bases, leaving 7 bases between the germline ends. The length of the CDR3 is 11 residues. The DNA for the CDR3 is TGTGCCAGTGGTTTTACAGATACGCAGTATTTT. Translated: CASGFTDTQYF.

The chain combines TRBV4-1 with TRBJ2-7, with D hard to call. CDR1 is MGHRA and CDR2 is YSYEKL in the germline V gene. The CDR3 is 15 residues long. Trimming left V 2 bases short and J 1 base short, with 12 bases between. The CDR3 DNA reads TGCGCCAGCAGCCAAAGACTTCCTGGGTCCTACGAGCAGTACTTC. This codes for CASSQRLPGSYEQYF.

The CDR3 nucleotides read TGTGCCAGCAGCCCGAACACACACAGGTCTCAAGAGACCCAGTACTTC. Encoded protein: CASSPNTHRSQETQYF. V gene TRBV7-2 combines with J gene TRBJ2-5, with D possibly TRBD1 on 5 matching bases. The CDR3 spans 16 residues. CDR1 and CDR2 (germline): SGHTA, FQGNSA. Trimming pared 5 bases from V and 2 bases from J, leaving 18 bases between.

This sequence joins TRBV18 and TRBJ1-2; D is perhaps TRBD1 (5 bases). The V gene's germline CDR1 is KGHSH and CDR2 LQKENI. V lost 3 bases, J lost 4 bases, and 9 bases lay in between. The CDR3 sequence is 13 residues long. CDR3 DNA sequence: TGTGCCAGCTCACCCGCCAGGGTCTATGGCTACACCTTC. Encoded protein: CASSPARVYGYTF.

The sample holds a few counts of this clone. The chain links TRBV29-1 to TRBJ1-2; D gene unclear. Trimming took off 1 base at V and 8 bases at J, with 11 bases between the two ends. The CDR3 spans 12 residues. Germline assignment: CDR1 SQVTM and CDR2 ANQGSEA. The CDR3 coding sequence is TGCAGCGTTGAAGTATTGGTCGGCGGCTACACCTTC. Encoded protein: CSVEVLVGGYTF.

V gene TRBV27 combines with J gene TRBJ2-5, with D unclear. Between the trimmed V and J ends, which lost 4 bases and 4 bases, there was a span of 16 bases. The CDR3 length is 15 residues. The V gene's germline CDR1 is MNHEY and CDR2 SMNVEV (reference sequence). The CDR3 coding sequence is TGTGCCAGCAGTTCCCACGACCTTAAGCCAGAGACCCAGTACTTC. Protein: CASSSHDLKPETQYF.

CDR3 sequence (DNA): TGTGCCAGCAGCGCAAGAGGGGACGTGTGGTGGGCCCTCTATGGCTACACCTTC. Amino acids: CASSARGDVWWALYGYTF. This rearrangement joins TRBV9 to TRBJ1-2; perhaps TRBD1 as D (5 bases). CDR1 is SGDLS, CDR2 YYNGEE, per germline. The CDR3 loop spans 18 amino acids. Trimming removed 3 bases from V and 4 bases from J, with 25 bases in between.

The V call is TRBV30, the J call TRBJ2-3; 7 bases map to TRBD1. The germline V gene has CDR1 GTSNPN and CDR2 SVGIG (reference sequence). The J segment lost 2 bases and the V segment lost 0 bases, leaving 11 bases of the junction unmatched. This CDR3 comprises 17 residues. Here the CDR3 DNA reads TGTGCCTGGAGTGTACTTTGGCAGGGGGATCCCACAGATACGCAGTATTTT. Amino acids: CAWSVLWQGDPTDTQYF. The entire variable domain, with the rest obtained from reference TRBV30 and TRBJ2-3, is as follows: SQTIHQWPATLVQPVGSPLSLECTVEGTSNPNLYWYRQAAGRGLQLLFYSVGIGQISSEVPQNLSASRPQDRQFILSSKKLLLSDSGFYLCAWSVLWQGDPTDTQYFGPGTRLTVL.

This sequence joins TRBV9 and TRBJ2-7; a possible D gene is TRBD2 (7 bases). The DNA matches TRBJ2-1 better at its end, which makes the J call doubtful. The CDR3 extends over 16 amino acids. Germline V gene lookup returns CDR1 SGDLS and CDR2 YYNGEE. This chain's CDR3 is CASSVEAGTPYNEQFF. The DNA for the CDR3 is TGTGCCAGCAGCGTAGAAGCGGGGACACCCTACAATGAGCAGTTCTTC.

This clone was picked up a small number of times. J is TRBJ2-3 and V is TRBV30; D is unresolved. The V and J ends lost 0 bases and 5 bases respectively, with 15 bases between them. This CDR3 contains 15 residues. Looked up from germline, CDR1 is GTSNPN and CDR2 is SVGIG (reference sequence). DNA of the CDR3: TGTGCCTGGAGTGTAGAATCTCTTGACCGAGATACGCAGTATTTT. This gives the protein CAWSVESLDRDTQYF. The variable domain in full, completed from reference TRBV30 and TRBJ2-3, reads SQTIHQWPATLVQPVGSPLSLECTVEGTSNPNLYWYRQAAGRGLQLLFYSVGIGQISSEVPQNLSASRPQDRQFILSSKKLLLSDSGFYLCAWSVESLDRDTQYFGPGTRLTVL.

The sample holds one count of this clone. The rearrangement joins TRBV29-1 to TRBJ1-1; no reliable D call. Germline V lookup: CDR1 SQVTM, CDR2 ANQGSEA. CDR3 length: 11 residues. V gave up 4 bases and J gave up 2 bases, with 5 bases separating them. CDR3 amino acids: CSVGLNTEAFF. The CDR3 DNA is TGCAGCGTTGGTTTAAACACTGAAGCTTTCTTT.

The rearrangement joins TRBV4-3 to TRBJ2-7, with D tentatively TRBD2 (6 bases). Germline CDR1 LGHNA, CDR2 YSLEER. Trimming took off 0 bases at V and 7 bases at J, with 10 bases between the two ends. The CDR3 is 13 residues long. CDR3 DNA sequence: TGCGCCAGCAGCCAAGAGCGGGGATGGGAGCAGTACTTC. It specifies CASSQERGWEQYF.

The chain links TRBV4-3 to TRBJ1-6; D gene unclear. Germline loops: CDR1 LGHNA, CDR2 YSLEER. V lost 1 base and J lost 0, with 13 bases in between. CDR3 length: 18 amino acids. CDR3 DNA sequence: TGCGCCAGCAGCCAAGGACGAGCCGGGAGCTCCTATAATTCACCCCTCCACTTT. This translates into CASSQGRAGSSYNSPLHF.

The J gene is TRBJ2-7, the V gene TRBV9; 7 nucleotides agree with TRBD1. Losses at the gene ends were 3 bases for V and 6 bases for J; bases not matched to a gene: 15. The CDR3 has 16 amino acids. Germline V CDR1 and CDR2: SGDLS, YYNGEE. Here the CDR3 reads CASSDSETGYLSEQYF. DNA of the CDR3: TGTGCCAGCAGCGATTCCGAGACAGGGTATTTGAGCGAGCAGTACTTC.

This chain uses TRBV7-2 with TRBJ1-4; weak D call: TRBD1 (6 bases). This CDR3 is 16 amino acids long. Germline lookup yields CDR1 SGHTA and CDR2 FQGNSA. Between the trimmed V and J ends, which lost 1 base and 5 bases, there was a span of 14 bases. The CDR3: CASSLGGRGRNEKLFF. CDR3 nucleotide sequence: TGTGCCAGCAGCTTAGGGGGTAGGGGGAGGAATGAAAAACTGTTTTTT.

This rearrangement joins TRBV11-2 to TRBJ1-2; unclear D gene. CDR3 length: 15 amino acids. The ends were cut back, 0 bases at V and 2 bases at J, with 10 bases in the middle. Germline V CDR1 and CDR2: SGHAT, FQNNGV. The CDR3: CASSLDPGVNYGYTF. In DNA form, the CDR3 reads TGTGCCAGCAGCTTAGATCCGGGAGTGAACTATGGCTACACCTTC.

This CDR3 reads CASSIVGGDIQYF. The CDR3 DNA reads TGTGCCAGTAGTATAGTAGGAGGGGACATTCAGTACTTC. The chain is built from TRBV19 and TRBJ2-4; D is perhaps TRBD2 (6 bases). The CDR3 runs 13 residues. The germline V and J ends were trimmed by 1 base and 8 bases, with 9 bases remaining between them. Per germline, CDR1 LNHDA and CDR2 SQIVND (reference sequence). The full variable domain, completed using reference TRBV19 and TRBJ2-4, is DGGITQSPKYLFRKEGQNVTLSCEQNLNHDAMYWYRQDPGQGLRLIYYSQIVNDFQKGDIAEGYSVSREKKESFPLTVTSAQKNPTAFYLCASSIVGGDIQYFGAGTRLSVL.

This chain connects TRBV6-6 to TRBJ1-5, with D unresolved. The CDR3 extends over 13 amino acids. V lost 5 bases, J lost 0 bases, and 5 bases lay in between. Germline assignment: CDR1 MNHNY and CDR2 SVGAGI (reference sequence). The CDR3 region is CASSPYSNQPQHF. As DNA, the CDR3 is TGTGCCAGCAGTCCTTATAGCAATCAGCCCCAGCATTTT.